This is a list of T cell receptor beta chains from one sample in a study of blood T cell repertoires in COVID-19. The method was immunoSEQ multiplex PCR; TCRdb's version includes in-frame clones alone and lacks a portion of them. This table has some 45,000 clones, approximately 87% appearing once. Sequencing input: peripheral blood. These receptors were obtained from a human donor in a cohort sampled during active COVID-19. The CDR3 runs from the conserved cysteine through the conserved F or W. D genes are given only for firm matches. Clone sizes are given selectively: once, few, many, or a class where the clone is expanded.

v_call	clone_size	d_call	j_call	cdr3_length	cdr3_nt	cdr3_aa
TRBV5-1	-	TRBD1	TRBJ1-1	14	TGCGCCAGCAGTCCTCAGGGGGTGATCACTGAAGCTTTCTTT	CASSPQGVITEAFF
TRBV18	-	-	TRBJ2-3	15	TGTGCCAGCTCACCTACGACTGGATACACAGATACGCAGTATTTT	CASSPTTGYTDTQYF
TRBV4-1	-	TRBD2	TRBJ2-5	17	TGCGCCAGCAGCCAAGGGGTTAGCGGGGGGCCCCAAGAGACCCAGTACTTC	CASSQGVSGGPQETQYF
TRBV25-1	-	TRBD1	TRBJ1-2	12	TGTGCCACCGTAGGACAGGGAGATGGCTACACCTTC	CATVGQGDGYTF
TRBV27	-	TRBD1	TRBJ1-2	13	TGTGCCAGCAGGCGAGACAGGGTCCGTGGCTACACCTTC	CASRRDRVRGYTF
TRBV7-9	-	-	TRBJ2-5	13	TGTGCCAGCAGCTTATCGTCTGAAGAGACCCAGTACTTC	CASSLSSEETQYF
TRBV5-4	-	-	TRBJ1-1	14	TGTGCCAGCAGCTTGAATGCAGAGAACACTGAAGCTTTCTTT	CASSLNAENTEAFF
TRBV6-5	-	-	TRBJ2-7	11	TGTGCCAGCAGTCACTCCTACGAGCAGTACTTC	CASSHSYEQYF
TRBV4-2	-	TRBD1	TRBJ1-1	15	TGTGCCAGCAGTCCCCAGGGGGCGCAAAACACTGAAGCTTTCTTT	CASSPQGAQNTEAFF
TRBV7-8	-	TRBD2	TRBJ2-3	14	TGTGCCAGCAGCCCCCGGGCGGGGGGGGATACGCAGTATTTT	CASSPRAGGDTQYF
TRBV27	-	TRBD1	TRBJ2-7	15	TGTGCCAGCAGTTCCCCCAGGACAGGGAGCTACGAGCAGTACTTC	CASSSPRTGSYEQYF
TRBV7-2	-	TRBD1	TRBJ1-1	14	TGTGCCAGCAGCTCCTTGGACAGGTCGAAGGAAGCTTTCTTT	CASSSLDRSKEAFF
TRBV5-6	-	-	TRBJ1-5	16	TGTGCCAGCAGCTTGCGTGGAGGGGCGGCGGGCGGGCCCCAGCATTTT	CASSLRGGAAGGPQHF
TRBV30	-	TRBD1	TRBJ1-6	14	TGTGCCTGGGTGGGACAGGGGTATAATTCACCCCTCCACTTT	CAWVGQGYNSPLHF
TRBV6-5	-	TRBD1	TRBJ2-3	14	TGTGCCAGCAGCCTGGACAGGGGTACAGATACGCAGTATTTT	CASSLDRGTDTQYF
TRBV11-1	-	-	TRBJ1-6	16	TGTGCCAGCAGCTTGTCCGGAGGATCCTATAATTCACCCCTCCACTTT	CASSLSGGSYNSPLHF
TRBV4-2	-	-	TRBJ1-1	14	TGTGCCACGTCACAGGAGTTCTTTAACACTGAAGCTTTCTTT	CATSQEFFNTEAFF
TRBV5-4	-	TRBD1	TRBJ1-1	14	TGTGCCAGCAGTAAAAGACAGGGGGTGCCTGAAGCTTTCTTT	CASSKRQGVPEAFF
TRBV24-1	medium-sized	TRBD2	TRBJ2-3	15	TGTGCCACCAGTGATCCTAGCGGACCCACAGATACGCAGTATTTT	CATSDPSGPTDTQYF
TRBV5-1	-	TRBD2	TRBJ2-5	15	TGCGCCAGCAGCGGGGCTCCGACTAGCAAAGAGACCCAGTACTTC	CASSGAPTSKETQYF
TRBV2	-	-	TRBJ1-2	14	TGTGCCAGCAAGGGGGTTAGAGGGGAATTTGGCTACACCTTC	CASKGVRGEFGYTF
TRBV2	-	TRBD1	TRBJ1-5	14	TGTGCCAGCAGTGGGACAGGGGGCCTTCAGCCCCAGCATTTT	CASSGTGGLQPQHF
TRBV6-4	-	TRBD1	TRBJ1-6	15	TGTGCCAGCAGTGAGTCCGGGACAGGGGGCGCACCCCTCCACTTT	CASSESGTGGAPLHF
TRBV18	-	TRBD1	TRBJ2-7	16	TGTGCCAGCTCACCATTAGGACAGGGTGGAATCTACGAGCAGTACTTC	CASSPLGQGGIYEQYF
TRBV5-1	-	TRBD1	TRBJ1-6	15	TGCGCCAGCAGCTCGGGGACAGGGGATGAGTCACCCCTCCACTTT	CASSSGTGDESPLHF
TRBV18	-	-	TRBJ2-7	13	TGTGCCAGCTCACCGCCGGGGACCTACGAGCAGTACTTC	CASSPPGTYEQYF
TRBV20-1	-	-	TRBJ1-4	11	TGCAGTGCTAGTTCCGGTGACAGTCTGTTTTTT	CSASSGDSLFF
TRBV7-3	-	-	TRBJ2-2	14	TGTGCCAGCAGCTTAGGAGGGAACACCGGGGAGCTGTTTTTT	CASSLGGNTGELFF
TRBV15	-	-	TRBJ1-1	13	TGTGCCACCAGCGGTCAGGGGAACACTGAAGCTTTCTTT	CATSGQGNTEAFF
TRBV30	-	-	TRBJ1-1	13	TGTGCCTGGGCTTTGGGACAACCCACTGAAGCTTTCTTT	CAWALGQPTEAFF
TRBV15	-	-	TRBJ2-2	12	TGTGCCACCAGCAGGGACATCGGGGAGCTGTTTTTT	CATSRDIGELFF
TRBV10-3	-	TRBD1	TRBJ2-7	14	TGTGCCATTACAGGACAGGCGACCTCCTACGAGCAGTACTTC	CAITGQATSYEQYF
TRBV7-9	-	TRBD2	TRBJ2-5	16	TGTGCCAGCAGCTTAGCCGGGGGGGCCGACCAAGAGACCCAGTACTTC	CASSLAGGADQETQYF
TRBV5-6	-	TRBD1	TRBJ2-7	15	TGTGCCAGCAGCTCCTACGGGACAGGGAGTTACGAGCAGTACTTC	CASSSYGTGSYEQYF
TRBV4-2	-	-	TRBJ2-1	15	TGTGCCAGCAGCCAAGACCGACAGCCCTACAATGAGCAGTTCTTC	CASSQDRQPYNEQFF
TRBV5-1	-	-	TRBJ2-7	13	TGCGCCAGCAGCTTTCAGGGGTGGAACGAGCAGTACTTC	CASSFQGWNEQYF
TRBV7-7	-	-	TRBJ2-1	14	TGTGCTAGCAGCCCGGGACAAATGGGGAATGAGCAGTTCTTC	CASSPGQMGNEQFF